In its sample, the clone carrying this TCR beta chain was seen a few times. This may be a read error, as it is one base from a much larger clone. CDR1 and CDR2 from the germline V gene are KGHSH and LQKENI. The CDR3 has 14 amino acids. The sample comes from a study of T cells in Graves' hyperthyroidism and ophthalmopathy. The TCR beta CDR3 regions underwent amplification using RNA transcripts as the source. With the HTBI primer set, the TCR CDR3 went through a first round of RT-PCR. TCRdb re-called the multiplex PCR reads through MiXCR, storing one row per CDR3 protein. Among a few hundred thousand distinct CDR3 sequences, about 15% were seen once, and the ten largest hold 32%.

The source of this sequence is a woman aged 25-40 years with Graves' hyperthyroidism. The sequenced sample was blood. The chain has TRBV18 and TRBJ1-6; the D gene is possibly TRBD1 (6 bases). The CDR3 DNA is TGTGCCAGCTCACCACGGACAGAGGATTCACTCCTCCACTTT. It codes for CASSPRTEDSLLHF.